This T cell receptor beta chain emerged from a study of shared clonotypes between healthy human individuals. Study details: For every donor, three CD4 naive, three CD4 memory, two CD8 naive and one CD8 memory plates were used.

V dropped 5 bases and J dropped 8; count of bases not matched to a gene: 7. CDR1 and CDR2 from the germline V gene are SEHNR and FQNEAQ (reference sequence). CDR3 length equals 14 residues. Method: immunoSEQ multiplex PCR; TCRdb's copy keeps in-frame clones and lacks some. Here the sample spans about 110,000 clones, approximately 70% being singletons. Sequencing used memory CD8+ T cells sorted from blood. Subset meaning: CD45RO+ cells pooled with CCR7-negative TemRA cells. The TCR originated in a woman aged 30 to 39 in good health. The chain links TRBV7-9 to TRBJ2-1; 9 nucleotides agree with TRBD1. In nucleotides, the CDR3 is TGTGCCAGCAGCCCGCGGACAGGGGATGATGAGCAGTTCTTC. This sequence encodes CASSPRTGDDEQFF.